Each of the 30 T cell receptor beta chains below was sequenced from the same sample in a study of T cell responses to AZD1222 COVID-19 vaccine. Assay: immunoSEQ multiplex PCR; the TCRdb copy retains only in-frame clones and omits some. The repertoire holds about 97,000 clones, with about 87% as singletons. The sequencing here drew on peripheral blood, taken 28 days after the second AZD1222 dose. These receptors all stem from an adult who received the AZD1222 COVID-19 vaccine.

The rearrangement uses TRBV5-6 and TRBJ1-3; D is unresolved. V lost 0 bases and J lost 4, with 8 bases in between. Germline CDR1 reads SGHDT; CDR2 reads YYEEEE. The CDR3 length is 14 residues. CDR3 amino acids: CASSLVGRGNTIYF. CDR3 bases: TGTGCCAGCAGCTTGGTAGGACGAGGAAACACCATATATTTT.

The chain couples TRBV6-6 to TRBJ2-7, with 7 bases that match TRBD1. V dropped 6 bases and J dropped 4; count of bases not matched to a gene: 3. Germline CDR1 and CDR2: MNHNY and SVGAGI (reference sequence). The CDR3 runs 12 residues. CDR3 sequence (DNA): TGTGCCAGCAGGCTACAGGGGTACGAGCAGTACTTC. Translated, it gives CASRLQGYEQYF.

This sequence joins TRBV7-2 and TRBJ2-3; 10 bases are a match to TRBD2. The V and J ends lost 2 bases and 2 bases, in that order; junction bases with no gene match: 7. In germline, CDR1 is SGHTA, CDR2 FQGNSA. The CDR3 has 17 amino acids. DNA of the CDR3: TGTGCCAGCAGCTTACATCCCAGCGGGAGGGCCACAGATACGCAGTATTTT. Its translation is CASSLHPSGRATDTQYF.

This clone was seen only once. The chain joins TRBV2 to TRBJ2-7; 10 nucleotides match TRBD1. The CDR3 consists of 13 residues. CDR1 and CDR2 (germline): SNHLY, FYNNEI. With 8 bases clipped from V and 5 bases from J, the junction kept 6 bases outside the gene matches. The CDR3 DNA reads TGTGCCAGCTGCTGGGACAGGGGCGACGAGCAGTACTTC. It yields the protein CASCWDRGDEQYF.

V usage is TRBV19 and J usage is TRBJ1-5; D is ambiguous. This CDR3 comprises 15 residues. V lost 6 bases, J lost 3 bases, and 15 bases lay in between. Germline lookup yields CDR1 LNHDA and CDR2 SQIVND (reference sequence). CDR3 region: CASSPMESSNQPQHF. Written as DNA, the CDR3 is TGTGCCAGTAGCCCTATGGAAAGCTCCAATCAGCCCCAGCATTTT.

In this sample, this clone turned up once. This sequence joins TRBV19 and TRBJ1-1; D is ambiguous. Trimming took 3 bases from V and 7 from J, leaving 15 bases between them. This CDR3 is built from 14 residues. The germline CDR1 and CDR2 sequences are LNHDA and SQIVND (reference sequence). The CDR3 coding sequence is TGTGCCAGTAGTATTTCACCGGCGGTTGGTGAAGCTTTCTTT. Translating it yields CASSISPAVGEAFF.

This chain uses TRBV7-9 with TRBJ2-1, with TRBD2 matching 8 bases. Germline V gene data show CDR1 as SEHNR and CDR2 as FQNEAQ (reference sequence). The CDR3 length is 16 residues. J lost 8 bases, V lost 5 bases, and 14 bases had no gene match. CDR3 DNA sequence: TGTGCCAGCAGCGGCTCGTTGGGCGGGAGGTCCCATGAGCAGTTCTTC. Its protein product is CASSGSLGGRSHEQFF.

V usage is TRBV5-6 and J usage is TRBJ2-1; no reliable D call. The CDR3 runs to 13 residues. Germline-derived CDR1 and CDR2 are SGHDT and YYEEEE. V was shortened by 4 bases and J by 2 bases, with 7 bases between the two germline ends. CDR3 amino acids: CASSVGTYNEQFF. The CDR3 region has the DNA TGTGCCAGCAGCGTTGGGACCTACAATGAGCAGTTCTTC.

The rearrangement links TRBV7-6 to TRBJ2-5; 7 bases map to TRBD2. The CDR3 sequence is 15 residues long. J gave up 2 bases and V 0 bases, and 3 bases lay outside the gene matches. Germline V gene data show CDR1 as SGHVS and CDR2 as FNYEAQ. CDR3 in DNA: TGTGCCAGCAGCTTAGCAGCGGGGAGGCAAGAGACCCAGTACTTC. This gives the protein CASSLAAGRQETQYF.

CDR3 in amino acids: CASSLASGSFEQYF. The CDR3 nucleotides read TGCGCCAGCAGCTTGGCTAGCGGGAGTTTCGAGCAGTACTTC. The chain is built from TRBV5-1 and TRBJ2-7, with TRBD2 matching 10 bases. V lost 0 bases and J lost 6; bases outside the gene matches: 3. CDR1 and CDR2 (germline): SGHRS, YFSETQ. The CDR3 sequence is 14 residues long.

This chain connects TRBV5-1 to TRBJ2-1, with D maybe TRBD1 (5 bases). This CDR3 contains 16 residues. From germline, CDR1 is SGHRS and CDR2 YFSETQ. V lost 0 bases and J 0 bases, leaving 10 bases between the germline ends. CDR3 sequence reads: CASSLEQGSSYNEQFF. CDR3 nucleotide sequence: TGCGCCAGCAGCTTGGAGCAGGGAAGCTCCTACAATGAGCAGTTCTTC.

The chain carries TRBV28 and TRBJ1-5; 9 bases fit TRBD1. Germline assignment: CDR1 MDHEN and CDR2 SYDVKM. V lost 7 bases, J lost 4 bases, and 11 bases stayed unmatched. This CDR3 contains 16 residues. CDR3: CASTRTGTGINQPQHF. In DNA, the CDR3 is TGTGCCAGCACCCGTACCGGGACAGGGATTAATCAGCCCCAGCATTTT.

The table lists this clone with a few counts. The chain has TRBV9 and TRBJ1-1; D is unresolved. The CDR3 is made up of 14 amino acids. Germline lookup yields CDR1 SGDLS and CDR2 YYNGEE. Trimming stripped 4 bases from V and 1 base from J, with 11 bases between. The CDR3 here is CASSSTVTNTEAFF. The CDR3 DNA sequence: TGTGCCAGCAGCTCCACCGTTACGAACACTGAAGCTTTCTTT.

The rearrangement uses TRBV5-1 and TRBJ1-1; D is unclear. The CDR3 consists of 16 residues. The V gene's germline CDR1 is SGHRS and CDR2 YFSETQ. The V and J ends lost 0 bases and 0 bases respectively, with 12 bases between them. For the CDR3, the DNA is TGCGCCAGCAGCTTGGTTGGCCACGGCATGAACACTGAAGCTTTCTTT. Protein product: CASSLVGHGMNTEAFF.

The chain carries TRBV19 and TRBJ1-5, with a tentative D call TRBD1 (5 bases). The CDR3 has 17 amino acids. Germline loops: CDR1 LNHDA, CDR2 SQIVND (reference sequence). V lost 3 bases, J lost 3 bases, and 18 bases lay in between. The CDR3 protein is CASSMSRVGLVNQPQHF. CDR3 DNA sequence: TGTGCCAGTAGTATGTCCAGGGTCGGTTTGGTCAATCAGCCCCAGCATTTT.

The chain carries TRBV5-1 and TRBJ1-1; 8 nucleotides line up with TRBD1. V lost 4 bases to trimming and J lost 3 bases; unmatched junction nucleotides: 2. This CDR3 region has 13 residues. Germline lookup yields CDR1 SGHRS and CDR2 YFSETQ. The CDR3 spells CASSMDRDTEAFF. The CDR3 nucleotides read TGCGCCAGCAGCATGGACAGGGACACTGAAGCTTTCTTT.

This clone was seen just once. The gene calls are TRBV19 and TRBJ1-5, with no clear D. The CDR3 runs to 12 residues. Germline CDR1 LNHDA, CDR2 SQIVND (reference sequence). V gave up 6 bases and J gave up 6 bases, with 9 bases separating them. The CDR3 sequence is CASRGPVQPQHF. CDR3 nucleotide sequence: TGTGCCAGTAGAGGCCCGGTTCAGCCCCAGCATTTT.

The CDR3 loop reads CASSAIQGAGYTF. CDR3 DNA: TGTGCCAGCAGTGCTATCCAAGGCGCGGGCTACACCTTC. The chain has TRBV2 and TRBJ1-2, with no clear D. The CDR3 length is 13 residues. Germline V gene sequence: CDR1 SNHLY, CDR2 FYNNEI. Trimming cost V 4 bases and J 8 bases, with 14 bases left between them.

In DNA, the CDR3 is TGCGCCAGCAGCCAAGATTTTCAGAGAGCGGGAGACGACAATGAGCAGTTCTTC. This encodes CASSQDFQRAGDDNEQFF. V is TRBV4-3 and J is TRBJ2-1; 8 bases agree with TRBD2. Germline CDR1 is LGHNA and CDR2 is YSLEER. This CDR3 region has 18 residues. Unmatched junction bases numbered 12, after V lost 0 bases and J lost 5 bases.

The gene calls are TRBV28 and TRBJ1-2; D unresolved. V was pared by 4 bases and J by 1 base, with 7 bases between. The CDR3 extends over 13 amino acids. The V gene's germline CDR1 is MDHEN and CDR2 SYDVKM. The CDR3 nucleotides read TGTGCCAGCAGTTCTCAGGTTAACTATGGCTACACCTTC. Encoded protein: CASSSQVNYGYTF.

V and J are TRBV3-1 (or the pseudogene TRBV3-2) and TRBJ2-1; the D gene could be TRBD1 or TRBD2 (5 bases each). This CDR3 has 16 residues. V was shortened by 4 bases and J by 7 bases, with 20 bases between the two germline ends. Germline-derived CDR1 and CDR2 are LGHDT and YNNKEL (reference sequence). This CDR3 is CASSRGPMGVWNEQFF. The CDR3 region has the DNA TGTGCCAGCAGCCGGGGACCTATGGGGGTTTGGAATGAGCAGTTCTTC.

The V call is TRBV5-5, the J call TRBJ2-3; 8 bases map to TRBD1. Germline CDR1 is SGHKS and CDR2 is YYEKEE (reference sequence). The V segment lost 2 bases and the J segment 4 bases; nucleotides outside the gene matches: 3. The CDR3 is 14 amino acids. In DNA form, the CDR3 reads TGTGCCAGCAGCTTCAGGACAGGGCCAGATACGCAGTATTTT. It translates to CASSFRTGPDTQYF.

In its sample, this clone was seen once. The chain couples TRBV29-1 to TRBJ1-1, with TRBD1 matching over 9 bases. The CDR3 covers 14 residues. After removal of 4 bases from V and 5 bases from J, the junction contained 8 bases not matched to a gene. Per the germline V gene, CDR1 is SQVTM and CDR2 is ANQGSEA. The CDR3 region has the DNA TGCAGCGTTGTTCCCGGACAGGGGAGAACTGAAGCTTTCTTT. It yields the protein CSVVPGQGRTEAFF.

The CDR3 coding sequence is TGTGCCAGCAGCAGAAGAGAGACCTCTGGGGCCAACGTCCTGACTTTC. This translates into CASSRRETSGANVLTF. The chain has TRBV9 and TRBJ2-6; D gene uncertain. The germline V gene encodes CDR1 SGDLS and CDR2 YYNGEE. The CDR3 has 16 residues. V lost 4 bases and J lost 0, with 11 bases in between.

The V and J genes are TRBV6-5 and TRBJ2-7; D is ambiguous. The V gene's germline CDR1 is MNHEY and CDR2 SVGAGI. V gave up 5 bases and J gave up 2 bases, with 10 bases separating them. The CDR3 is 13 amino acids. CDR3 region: CASSPSKTYEQYF. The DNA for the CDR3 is TGTGCCAGCAGTCCGTCGAAAACCTACGAGCAGTACTTC.

The CDR3 loop is CAIGGSGRDTQYF. In DNA form, the CDR3 reads TGTGCCATCGGGGGTAGCGGGAGGGATACGCAGTATTTT. The J gene is TRBJ2-3, the V gene TRBV28; 10 bases are shared with TRBD2. The germline gives CDR1 MDHEN, CDR2 SYDVKM. The ends lost 10 bases at V and 6 bases at J; junction bases unmatched: 7. The CDR3 has 13 residues.

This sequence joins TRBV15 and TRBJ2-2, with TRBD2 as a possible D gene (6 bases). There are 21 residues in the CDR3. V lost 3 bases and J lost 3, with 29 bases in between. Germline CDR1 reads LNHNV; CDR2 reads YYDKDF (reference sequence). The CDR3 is CATSSRGRARGPGLDTGELFF. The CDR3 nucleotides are TGTGCCACCAGCAGCCGAGGGCGGGCGCGGGGCCCGGGATTAGACACCGGGGAGCTGTTTTTT.

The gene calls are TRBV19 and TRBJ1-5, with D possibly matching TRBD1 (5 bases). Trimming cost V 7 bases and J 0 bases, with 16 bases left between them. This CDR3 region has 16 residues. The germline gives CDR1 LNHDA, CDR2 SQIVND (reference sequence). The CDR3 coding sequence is TGTGCCAGTACCCCGATTGGGGCAGATAGCAATCAGCCCCAGCATTTT. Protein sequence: CASTPIGADSNQPQHF.

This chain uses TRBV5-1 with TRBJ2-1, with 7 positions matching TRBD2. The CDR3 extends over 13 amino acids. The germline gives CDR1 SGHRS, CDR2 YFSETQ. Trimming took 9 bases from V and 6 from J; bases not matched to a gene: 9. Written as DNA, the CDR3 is TGCGCCACCGGGGATCCGGGGGGCAATGAGCAGTTCTTC. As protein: CATGDPGGNEQFF.

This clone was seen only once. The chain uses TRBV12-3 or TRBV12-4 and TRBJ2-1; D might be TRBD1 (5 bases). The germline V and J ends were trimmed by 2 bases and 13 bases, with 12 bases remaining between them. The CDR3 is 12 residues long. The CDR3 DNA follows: TGTGCCAGCAGTTTACCAAGACAGTTCCAGTTCTTC. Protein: CASSLPRQFQFF.